The present T cell receptor beta chain was sequenced within a study of blood T cell repertoires in COVID-19. Measured with immunoSEQ multiplex PCR; TCRdb has only the in-frame clones, and not every one. The sample includes about 400,000 clones, around 88% of them seen just once. Trimming took 0 bases from V and 4 from J, leaving 7 bases between them. There are 13 residues in the CDR3. Germline V gene sequence: CDR1 SGHRS, CDR2 YFSETQ. Sequencing was performed on peripheral blood. This chain uses TRBV5-1 with TRBJ1-1; no definite D call. The sequence came from a woman aged 55-70 years with COVID-19, enrolled during active disease. CDR3 nucleotides: TGCGCCAGCAGCTTGGAAGTACTCACTGAAGCTTTCTTT. Translated, it gives CASSLEVLTEAFF. The full variable domain, with the rest looked up from reference TRBV5-1 and TRBJ1-1, is KAGVTQTPRYLIKTRGQQVTLSCSPISGHRSVSWYQQTPGQGLQFLFEYFSETQRNKGNFPGRFSGRQFSNSRSEMNVSTLELGDSALYLCASSLEVLTEAFFGQGTRLTVV.